This T cell receptor (beta chain) was sequenced for a study of early T cells in non-severe SARS-CoV-2 infection. Study summary: Chains stayed unpaired after sequencing of bulk RNA from unsorted whole blood.

Individually, cDNA molecules had unique molecular identifiers attached to them. Each CDR3 protein is one row after TCRdb ran MiXCR on the 5' RACE reads. Altogether 50,000 or so distinct CDR3 sequences are present, 4.5% to 7% being singletons, with the ten largest covering 4.5% to 5.5%. This clonotype has a count of ten or more. Per the germline V gene, CDR1 is LGHNA and CDR2 is YNFKEQ. The CDR3 runs 15 residues. With 1 base clipped from V and 5 bases from J, the junction kept 4 bases outside the gene matches. The chain combines TRBV4-2 with TRBJ2-1, with 8 bases fitting TRBD1. The TCR sequence derives from an adult who was a healthcare worker with PCR-confirmed SARS-CoV-2 infection or an uninfected control (not recorded which). The sequencing input was whole blood. The CDR3 region has the DNA TGTGCCAGCAGCCAAGCCAGGACAGGGAACAATGAGCAGTTCTTC. Its protein product is CASSQARTGNNEQFF.